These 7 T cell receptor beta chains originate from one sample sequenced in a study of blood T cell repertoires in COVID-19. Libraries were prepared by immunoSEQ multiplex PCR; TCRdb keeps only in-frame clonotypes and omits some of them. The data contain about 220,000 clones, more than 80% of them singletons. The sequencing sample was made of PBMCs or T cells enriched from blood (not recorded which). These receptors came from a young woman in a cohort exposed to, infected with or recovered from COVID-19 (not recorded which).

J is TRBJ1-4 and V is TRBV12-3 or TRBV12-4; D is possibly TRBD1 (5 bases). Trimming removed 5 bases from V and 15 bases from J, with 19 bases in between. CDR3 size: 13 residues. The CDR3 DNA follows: TGTGCCAGCAGTCGCAATACGGCGGGGACGGTGTTTTTT. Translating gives CASSRNTAGTVFF.

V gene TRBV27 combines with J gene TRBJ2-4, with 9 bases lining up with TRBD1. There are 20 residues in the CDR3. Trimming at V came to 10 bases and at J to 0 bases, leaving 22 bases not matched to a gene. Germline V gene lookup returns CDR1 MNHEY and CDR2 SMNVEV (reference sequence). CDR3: CATPGDGGTGKTQAKNIQYF. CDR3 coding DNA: TGTGCCACACCAGGGGATGGAGGGACAGGGAAAACTCAAGCCAAAAACATTCAGTACTTC.

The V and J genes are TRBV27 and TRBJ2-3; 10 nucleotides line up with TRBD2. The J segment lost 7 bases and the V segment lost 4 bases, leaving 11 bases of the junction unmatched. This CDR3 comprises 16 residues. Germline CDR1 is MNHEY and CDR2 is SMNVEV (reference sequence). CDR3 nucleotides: TGTGCCAGCAGTTCCCTAGCGGGAGACCGCACGAATACGCAGTATTTT. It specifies CASSSLAGDRTNTQYF.

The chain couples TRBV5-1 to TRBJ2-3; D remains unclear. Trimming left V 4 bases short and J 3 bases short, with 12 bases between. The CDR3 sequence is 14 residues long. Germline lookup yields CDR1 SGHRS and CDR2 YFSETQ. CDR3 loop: CASSPHAETDTQYF. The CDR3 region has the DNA TGCGCCAGCAGCCCCCACGCGGAGACAGATACGCAGTATTTT.

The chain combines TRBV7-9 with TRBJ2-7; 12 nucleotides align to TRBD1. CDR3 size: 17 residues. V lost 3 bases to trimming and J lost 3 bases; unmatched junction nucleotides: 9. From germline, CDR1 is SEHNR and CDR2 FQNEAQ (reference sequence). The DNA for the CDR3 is TGTGCCAGCAGCTTGGGACAGGGGGCAGGGTATTACTACGAGCAGTACTTC. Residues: CASSLGQGAGYYYEQYF.

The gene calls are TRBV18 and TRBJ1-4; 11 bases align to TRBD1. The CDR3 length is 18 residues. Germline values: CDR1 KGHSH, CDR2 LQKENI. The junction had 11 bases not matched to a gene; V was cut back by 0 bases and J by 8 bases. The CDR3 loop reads CASSPPGQGAQRGEKLFF. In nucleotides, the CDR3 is TGTGCCAGCTCACCACCCGGACAGGGGGCTCAGAGAGGAGAAAAACTGTTTTTT.

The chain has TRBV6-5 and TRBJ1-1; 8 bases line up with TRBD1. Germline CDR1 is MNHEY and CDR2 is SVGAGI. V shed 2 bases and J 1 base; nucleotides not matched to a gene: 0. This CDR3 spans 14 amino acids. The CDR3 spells CASSYDRGNTEAFF. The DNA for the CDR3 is TGTGCCAGCAGTTACGACAGGGGGAACACTGAAGCTTTCTTT.